This TCR beta chain was documented in a study of blood T cell repertoires in COVID-19. Study at large: Material from acute and convalescent COVID-19 was sourced from the United States, Italy and Spain. T cells, B-cell-depleted T cells, or PBMCs supplied cDNA or gDNA.

Enrolled through a virtual design, the participants were between 18 and 89 years of age and came from 24 US areas. Assignments of participants to cohorts depended upon their own reported clinical history. This clone has just a few counts. Profiling relied on immunoSEQ multiplex PCR, and the TCRdb table lists in-frame clones only, not all of them. The profile shows around 300,000 clones, around 90% of them singletons. CDR3 length equals 15 residues. V lost 1 base and J 5 bases, leaving 15 bases between the germline ends. From germline, CDR1 is SGHRS and CDR2 YFSETQ. The sample comprised PBMCs or T cells enriched from blood (not recorded which). This receptor was identified in a woman aged 18-29 years with acute COVID-19. The chain uses TRBV5-1 and TRBJ2-5, with a possible D match to TRBD2 (5 bases). The CDR3 sequence: CASSLIISRGETQYF. Written as DNA, the CDR3 is TGCGCCAGCAGCTTGATCATCTCGCGAGGGGAGACCCAGTACTTC. The whole variable domain, filled in from reference TRBV5-1 and TRBJ2-5, reads KAGVTQTPRYLIKTRGQQVTLSCSPISGHRSVSWYQQTPGQGLQFLFEYFSETQRNKGNFPGRFSGRQFSNSRSEMNVSTLELGDSALYLCASSLIISRGETQYFGPGTRLLVL.